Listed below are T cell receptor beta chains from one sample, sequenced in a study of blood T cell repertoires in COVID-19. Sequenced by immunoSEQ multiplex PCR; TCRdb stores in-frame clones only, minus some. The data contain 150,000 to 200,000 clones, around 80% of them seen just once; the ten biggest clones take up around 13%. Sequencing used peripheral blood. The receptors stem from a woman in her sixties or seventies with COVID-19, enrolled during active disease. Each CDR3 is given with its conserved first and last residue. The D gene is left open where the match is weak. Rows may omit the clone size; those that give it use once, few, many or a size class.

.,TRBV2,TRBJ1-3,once,CASSGSLQVAGNTIYF,TGTGCCAGCAGTGGTTCCCTTCAGGTGGCTGGAAACACCATATATTTT
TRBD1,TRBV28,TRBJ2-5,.,CASSYRTGGRETQYF,TGTGCCAGCAGTTACAGGACAGGGGGCAGAGAGACCCAGTACTTC
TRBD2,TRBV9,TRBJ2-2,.,CASSVDSSGVFNTGELFF,TGTGCCAGCAGCGTAGACTCTAGCGGTGTTTTTAATACCGGGGAGCTGTTTTTT
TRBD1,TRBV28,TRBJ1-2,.,CASRQGADYGYTF,TGTGCCAGTCGACAGGGGGCGGACTATGGCTACACCTTC
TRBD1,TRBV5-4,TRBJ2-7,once,CASSPGQGKSYEQYF,TGTGCCAGCAGTCCGGGACAGGGTAAATCCTACGAGCAGTACTTC
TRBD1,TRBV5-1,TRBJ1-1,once,CASSFGTGTTEAFF,TGCGCCAGCAGCTTTGGGACAGGGACGACTGAAGCTTTCTTT
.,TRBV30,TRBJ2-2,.,CAWSVRVGSVSGELFF,TGTGCCTGGAGTGTACGGGTCGGGAGTGTCTCCGGGGAGCTGTTTTTT
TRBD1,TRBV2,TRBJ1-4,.,CASSGGGRSYEKLFF,TGTGCCAGCAGTGGAGGGGGCAGATCCTATGAAAAACTGTTTTTT
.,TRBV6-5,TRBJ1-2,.,CASSYEGNGGYTF,TGTGCCAGCAGTTACGAGGGAAACGGCGGCTACACCTTC
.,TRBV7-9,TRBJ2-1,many,CASSLQAGLIYNEQFF,TGTGCCAGCAGCTTACAGGCGGGGCTGATTTACAATGAGCAGTTCTTC
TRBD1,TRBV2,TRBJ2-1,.,CASSSTGGREQFF,TGTGCCAGCAGTTCGACAGGGGGCCGGGAGCAGTTCTTC
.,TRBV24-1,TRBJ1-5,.,CATSDEDSLLSSQPQHF,TGTGCCACCAGTGATGAGGACAGCTTACTTTCTAGTCAGCCCCAGCATTTT
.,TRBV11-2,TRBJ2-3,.,CASSAASTDTQYF,TGTGCCAGCAGCGCGGCTAGCACAGATACGCAGTATTTT
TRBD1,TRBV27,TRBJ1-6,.,CAVAQGVSNSPLHF,TGTGCCGTTGCTCAGGGGGTCTCTAATTCACCCCTCCACTTT
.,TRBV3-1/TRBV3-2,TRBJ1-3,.,CASSPLGNTIYF,TGTGCCAGCAGCCCACTAGGAAACACCATATATTTT
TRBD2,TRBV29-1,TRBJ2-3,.,CSVTSGRTDTQYF,TGCAGCGTAACTAGCGGGAGGACAGATACGCAGTATTTT
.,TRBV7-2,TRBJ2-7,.,CASSLLQGGEQYF,TGTGCCAGCAGCTTATTACAGGGCGGCGAGCAGTACTTC
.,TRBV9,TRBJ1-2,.,CASSVNPGGGAYTF,TGTGCCAGCAGCGTAAATCCCGGGGGGGGCGCCTACACCTTC
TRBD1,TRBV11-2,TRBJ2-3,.,CASSFRTGGTDTQYF,TGTGCCAGCAGCTTTAGGACAGGGGGCACAGATACGCAGTATTTT
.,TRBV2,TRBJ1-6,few,CASLSGRGGNSPLHF,TGTGCCAGCTTGTCCGGAAGAGGTGGTAATTCACCCCTCCACTTT
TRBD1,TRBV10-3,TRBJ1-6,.,CAISRGTGAYNSPLHF,TGTGCCATCAGCCGGGGGACAGGGGCGTATAATTCACCCCTCCACTTT
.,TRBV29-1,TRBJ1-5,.,CSASGDHNQPQHF,TGCAGCGCTTCAGGGGACCACAATCAGCCCCAGCATTTT
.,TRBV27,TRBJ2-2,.,CASRDLTLARYTGELFF,TGTGCCAGCAGGGACCTAACCCTAGCTCGTTATACCGGGGAGCTGTTTTTT
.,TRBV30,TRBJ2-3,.,CAWSVPRTERAGDTQYF,TGTGCCTGGAGTGTACCTAGGACAGAACGAGCAGGAGATACGCAGTATTTT
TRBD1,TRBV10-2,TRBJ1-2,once,CASTSPGQGKGYTF,TGCGCCAGCACTAGCCCGGGACAGGGGAAAGGCTACACCTTC
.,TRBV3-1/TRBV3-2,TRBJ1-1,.,CASSQATVTEAFF,TGTGCCAGCAGCCAAGCTACAGTGACTGAAGCTTTCTTT
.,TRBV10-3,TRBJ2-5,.,CATGVAVVGETQYF,TGTGCCACCGGGGTAGCGGTGGTGGGAGAGACCCAGTACTTC
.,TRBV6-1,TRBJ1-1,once,CASSETWGQDTEAFF,TGTGCCAGCAGTGAAACTTGGGGGCAAGACACTGAAGCTTTCTTT
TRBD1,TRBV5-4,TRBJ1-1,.,CASSMTGARTEAFF,TGTGCCAGCAGCATGACAGGGGCCAGAACTGAAGCTTTCTTT
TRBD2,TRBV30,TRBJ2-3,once,CAWSKTLAGGSDTQYF,TGTGCCTGGAGTAAAACTCTAGCGGGAGGATCGGATACGCAGTATTTT
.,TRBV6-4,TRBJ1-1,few,CASSDSPLRAFF,TGTGCCAGCAGTGACTCTCCTCTCAGGGCTTTCTTT
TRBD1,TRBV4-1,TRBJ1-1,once,CASSQRWGQLEAFF,TGCGCCAGCAGCCAGAGGTGGGGACAGCTTGAAGCTTTCTTT
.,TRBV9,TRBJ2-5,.,CASSVGLAELETQYF,TGTGCCAGCAGCGTAGGGTTAGCGGAACTAGAGACCCAGTACTTC
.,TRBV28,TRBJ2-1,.,CASSLVEQSYNEQFF,TGTGCCAGCAGTTTAGTAGAACAGTCATACAATGAGCAGTTCTTC
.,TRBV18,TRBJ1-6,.,CASSPTVPRDSPLHF,TGTGCCAGCTCACCGACAGTTCCCCGGGATTCACCCCTCCACTTT
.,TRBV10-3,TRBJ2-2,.,CAISGSQGNTGELFF,TGTGCCATCAGTGGTTCGCAGGGCAACACCGGGGAGCTGTTTTTT
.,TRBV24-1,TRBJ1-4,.,CATSDRQQEKLFF,TGTGCCACCAGTGATAGACAACAGGAAAAACTGTTTTTT
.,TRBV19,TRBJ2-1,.,CASQSLQGNAQFF,TGTGCCAGTCAAAGCTTACAGGGTAATGCGCAGTTCTTC
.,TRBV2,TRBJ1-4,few,CASSKQERNEKLFF,TGTGCCAGCAGTAAACAAGAACGAAATGAAAAACTGTTTTTT
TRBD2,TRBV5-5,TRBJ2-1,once,CASSLNRASGSYEQFF,TGTGCCAGCAGCTTGAATCGTGCTAGCGGGAGCTATGAGCAGTTCTTC
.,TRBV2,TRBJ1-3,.,CASLNLGETPGNTIYF,TGTGCCAGCCTTAATCTAGGAGAGACCCCTGGAAACACCATATATTTT
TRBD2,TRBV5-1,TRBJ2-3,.,CASSFGLAAQYF,TGCGCCAGCAGTTTTGGACTAGCGGCGCAGTATTTT
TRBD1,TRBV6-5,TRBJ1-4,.,CASKNTGGTNEKLFF,TGTGCCAGCAAGAACACAGGGGGGACTAATGAAAAACTGTTTTTT
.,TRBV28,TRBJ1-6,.,CASSLENSPLHF,TGTGCCAGCAGTTTAGAGAATTCACCCCTCCACTTT
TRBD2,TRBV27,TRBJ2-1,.,CASSPWTSGTNLKEQFF,TGTGCCAGCAGTCCGTGGACTAGCGGGACTAATCTAAAGGAGCAGTTCTTC
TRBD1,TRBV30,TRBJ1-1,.,CAWSGKGQGGSEAFF,TGTGCCTGGAGTGGAAAGGGACAGGGAGGATCTGAAGCTTTCTTT
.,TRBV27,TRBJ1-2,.,CASSRTAANGYTF,TGTGCCAGCAGCAGGACAGCAGCAAATGGCTACACCTTC
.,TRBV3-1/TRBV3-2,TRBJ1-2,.,CASSQRVARGLDYTF,TGTGCCAGCAGCCAAAGAGTTGCCCGGGGATTAGACTACACCTTC